This T cell receptor beta chain was identified during a study of CXCR3-negative and CXCR3-positive naive CD8 T cells. Study-level background: Summed over all libraries, TRB reads came to around 140 million, with about 1.5 +/- 0.3 million per library.

General study points: Similar TRBV-TRBJ gene usage was seen in naive CXCR3-negative and CXCR3-positive cells, but not in memory cells. TRB CDR3s were more hydrophobic in CXCR3-positive than in CXCR3-negative naive cells.

Triplicate approximately 300,000-cell sorts were made of each CD8+ T cell subset. Phenotypically, naive CD8+ T cells corresponded to CD45RO-CCR7+CD27+CD95-. The TRB cDNA libraries were prepared by 5' RACE with UMI labels. No DNA is given; TCRdb re-called the 5' RACE reads and lists each CDR3 protein once. This repertoire includes 90,000 to 100,000 distinct CDR3 sequences. This CDR3 spans 15 amino acids. CDR1 is ENHRY, CDR2 SYGVKD, per germline. Remarks on this clonotype: The antigen is not known.

This sequence originates from a human donor in good health. Some clones in this sample may be carry-over from other donors' samples. Sequenced sample: naive CXCR3+ CD8+ T cells from blood. Subset in this sample: CD45RO-CCR7+CD27+CD95- naive CD8+ T cells expressing CXCR3 (TNR3+). This rearrangement joins TRBV10-3 to TRBJ2-1; TCRdb gives TRBD1 as the D gene, but with no DNA this cannot be confirmed. This CDR3 is CAIGMDSTMMGEQFF.